The clone carrying this T cell receptor (beta chain) was seen more than once but under ten times. What it recognizes is unknown. J lost 4 bases, V lost 6 bases, and 9 bases had no gene match. Per the germline V gene, CDR1 is MDHEN and CDR2 is SYDVKM. The CDR3 is 15 residues long. PCR employed 60 Vbeta and 13 Jbeta primers. Assay: immunoSEQ multiplex PCR; the TCRdb copy retains only in-frame clones and omits some. Here the sample spans 150,000 to 200,000 clones, approximately 80% being singletons. The data stem from a study of cytomegalovirus exposure and HLA in healthy donors. Study conclusions and caveats: Testing in vitro showed a few CMV-associated chains specific for CMV antigens.

The sequencing sample was made of PBMCs. The receptor was isolated from a female donor in good health and CMV-seronegative. This chain links TRBV28 with TRBJ2-3; 8 bases match TRBD2. The CDR3 region has the DNA TGTGCCAGCAGACCCGGGACTAGTAGTGCAGATACGCAGTATTTT. It encodes CASRPGTSSADTQYF.